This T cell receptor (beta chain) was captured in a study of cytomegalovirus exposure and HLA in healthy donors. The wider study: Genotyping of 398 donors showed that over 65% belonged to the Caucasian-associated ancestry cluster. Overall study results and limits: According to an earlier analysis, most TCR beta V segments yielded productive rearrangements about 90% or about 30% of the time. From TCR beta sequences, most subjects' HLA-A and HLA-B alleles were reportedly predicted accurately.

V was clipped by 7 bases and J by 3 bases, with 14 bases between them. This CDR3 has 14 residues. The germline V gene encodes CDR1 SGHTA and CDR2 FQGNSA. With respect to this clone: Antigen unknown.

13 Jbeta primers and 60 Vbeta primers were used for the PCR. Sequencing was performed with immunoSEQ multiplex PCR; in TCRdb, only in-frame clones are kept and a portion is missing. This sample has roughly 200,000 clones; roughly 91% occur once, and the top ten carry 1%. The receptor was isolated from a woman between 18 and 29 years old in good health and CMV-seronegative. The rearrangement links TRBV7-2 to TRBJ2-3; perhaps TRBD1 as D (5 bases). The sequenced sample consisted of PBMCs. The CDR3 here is CASKGQGQTDTQYF. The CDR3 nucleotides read TGTGCCAGCAAAGGGCAGGGTCAAACAGATACGCAGTATTTT.